These 8 T cell receptor beta chains share one sample of origin, sequenced in a study of T and B cells in COVID-19 patients. Multiplex PCR with BIOMED2 TRB-A/B primer pools amplified TRB rearrangements. TCRdb reprocessed the multiplex PCR reads with MiXCR, giving one entry per CDR3 protein. Of roughly 7,800 distinct CDR3 sequences listed, approximately 24% were seen once; the top ten hold roughly 15%. Blood genomic DNA input for TRB amplification was about 250-500 ng. Sequencing used blood. All receptors derive from a human donor with active COVID-19.

By share, this clonotype ranks as medium-sized. This chain connects TRBV6-2 or TRBV6-3 to TRBJ2-2; D remains ambiguous. Trimming took 4 bases from V and 2 from J, leaving 11 bases between them. In germline, CDR1 is MNHEY, CDR2 SVGEGT. CDR3 length: 15 amino acids. The CDR3 loop reads CASSSRGINTGELFF. CDR3 DNA: TGTGCCAGCAGTTCTCGAGGAATCAACACCGGGGAGCTGTTTTTT.

This clonotype was detected many times. The chain links TRBV30 to TRBJ2-7; D remains ambiguous. From germline, CDR1 is GTSNPN and CDR2 SVGIG (reference sequence). V was shortened by 2 bases and J by 0 bases, with 17 bases between the two germline ends. The CDR3 length is 16 residues. The CDR3 DNA follows: TGTGCCTGGAGTACCCCTGTTAGGGCAAGCTCCTACGAGCAGTACTTC. Its protein product is CAWSTPVRASSYEQYF.

By share of the sample, this clonotype is medium-sized. The genes are TRBV30 and TRBJ1-2; D not resolved. Trimming stripped 6 bases from V and 4 bases from J, with 12 bases between. Germline V gene data show CDR1 as GTSNPN and CDR2 as SVGIG (reference sequence). The CDR3 totals 12 residues. The CDR3 loop reads CACTQALYGYTF. The CDR3 DNA is TGTGCCTGTACGCAGGCCCTCTATGGCTACACCTTC.

This clonotype came up many times. The V call is TRBV6-5, the J call TRBJ2-4; TRBD2 matches at 13 bases. V shed 6 bases and J 1 base; nucleotides not matched to a gene: 6. Germline V gene sequence: CDR1 MNHEY, CDR2 SVGAGI. This CDR3 comprises 17 residues. CDR3 bases: TGTGCCAGCAGGCGGACTAGCGGGAGTTTTGCCAAAAACATTCAGTACTTC. Amino acids: CASRRTSGSFAKNIQYF.

V and J are TRBV5-1 and TRBJ2-3; the D is unclear. Germline V gene lookup returns CDR1 SGHRS and CDR2 YFSETQ. The CDR3 extends over 14 amino acids. V was pared by 2 bases and J by 1 base, with 8 bases between. CDR3 DNA sequence: TGCGCCAGCAGCTTTGGCGCGGGCACAGATACGCAGTATTTT. This codes for CASSFGAGTDTQYF.

This clonotype is termed medium-sized (0.01 to 0.1%). The chain employs TRBV6-4 and TRBJ2-1; 9 bases fit TRBD2. The CDR3 runs to 15 residues. Per germline, CDR1 MRHNA and CDR2 SNTAGT. With V trimmed by 6 bases and J by 3 bases, 6 bases remained unmatched. In DNA form, the CDR3 reads TGTGCCAGCAGCGAAGCGGGAGGAGACTACAATGAGCAGTTCTTC. It encodes CASSEAGGDYNEQFF.

By sample share, this clonotype is medium-sized. The chain has TRBV30 and TRBJ2-7; a weak D match, TRBD2 (5 bases). Germline V gene lookup returns CDR1 GTSNPN and CDR2 SVGIG (reference sequence). V lost 2 bases, J lost 0 bases, and 8 bases lay in between. The CDR3 spans 13 residues. The CDR3 protein is CAWSLSVSYEQYF. The CDR3 DNA sequence: TGTGCCTGGAGTCTTAGCGTCTCCTACGAGCAGTACTTC.

This chain joins TRBV5-4 and TRBJ1-1; no clear D gene. The V gene lost 2 bases and the J gene lost 4 bases, with 9 bases spanning the gap. Looked up from germline, CDR1 is SGHNT and CDR2 is YYREEE (reference sequence). The CDR3 loop spans 13 amino acids. The CDR3 DNA sequence: TGTGCCAGCAGCTTAGGCGGGATCACTGAAGCTTTCTTT. Translating it yields CASSLGGITEAFF.